This T cell receptor (beta chain) was identified in a study of long-term antiretroviral therapy in people with HIV. Across the study: The oldest specimens predate the 2015 immediate-ART recommendation by about a decade.

CDR3 length: 16 residues. Concerning this clone: Antigen specificity is unknown.

General study findings and limits: Dominance of pre-ART expanded clones persisted, fluctuating and often declining after ART.

At survey level, the immunoSEQ assay was run in its v3.0 version. TCRdb's copy holds only in-frame clones and misses some; the assay was immunoSEQ multiplex PCR. The sample shows over 25,000 clones, approximately 80% of them seen only once. This material consisted of unsorted PBMCs, taken 3 years after starting antiretroviral therapy. J is TRBJ2-7 and V is TRBV12-2; TRBD1, the D gene given by the table, was not confirmed from the DNA. TRBV12-2 is a known pseudogene. The sequence was obtained from a man aged 35-49 years with HIV. The CDR3 DNA reads TGTGCAAGTCGCTTAGCGCATCACAGGGCCTCCTACGAGCAGTACTTC. It codes for CASRLAHHRASYEQYF.